Presented here are 8 T cell receptor beta chains from one specimen sequenced in a study of human T cells and chemical hapten exposure. The study extracted total RNA from unfractionated whole blood. TCRdb re-derived calls from the 5' RACE reads in MiXCR, one entry per CDR3 protein. Here the sample spans around 80,000 distinct CDR3 sequences, around a sixth being singletons. Source of these receptors: a female donor in good health.

The rearrangement links TRBV12-3 or TRBV12-4 to TRBJ1-5; TRBD1 matches at 7 bases. The CDR3 runs 15 residues. Trimming took 5 bases from V and 6 from J; bases not matched to a gene: 10. In DNA, the CDR3 is TGTGCCAGCAGTACCGGACTGACAGGGCCTCAGCCCCAGCATTTT. It specifies CASSTGLTGPQPQHF.

This sequence joins TRBV10-3 and TRBJ2-2; 11 bases line up with TRBD1. The germline CDR1 and CDR2 sequences are ENHRY and SYGVKD. This CDR3 spans 15 amino acids. V was pared by 11 bases and J by 0 bases, with 5 bases of the junction left unmatched. The CDR3: CASRTGGANTGELFF. The CDR3 DNA reads as TGTGCCTCAAGGACAGGGGGCGCGAACACCGGGGAGCTGTTTTTT.

Many counts were recorded for this clonotype. The rearrangement joins TRBV3-1 to TRBJ2-1; D remains unclear. The germline gives CDR1 LGHDT, CDR2 YNNKEL (reference sequence). V lost 2 bases and J 4 bases, leaving 12 bases between the germline ends. This CDR3 has 15 residues. CDR3 sequence: CASSQLSLGYNEQFF. CDR3 bases: TGTGCCAGCAGCCAACTTTCTCTGGGGTACAATGAGCAGTTCTTC.

The CDR3, as DNA: TGTGCCAGCACCTTTAGTTTCGATGAGCAGTTCTTC. Translation: CASTFSFDEQFF. The V and J genes are TRBV2 and TRBJ2-1; D unclear. Trimming removed 7 bases from V and 8 bases from J, with 12 bases in between. CDR1 SNHLY and CDR2 FYNNEI come from the germline V gene. The CDR3 is 12 amino acids. The full variable domain, its missing parts supplied by reference TRBV2 and TRBJ2-1, is EPEVTQTPSHQVTQMGQEVILRCVPISNHLYFYWYRQILGQKVEFLVSFYNNEISEKSEIFDDQFSVERPDGSNFTLKIRSTKLEDSAMYFCASTFSFDEQFFGPGTRLTVL.

The chain links TRBV6-1 to TRBJ1-2; the D is unclear. The length of the CDR3 is 14 residues. V dropped 8 bases and J dropped 2 bases, with 15 bases sitting between them. Germline CDR1 and CDR2: MNHNS and SASEGT. CDR3 bases: TGTGCCAGCGGGAAGGGCGCGGGGAACTATGGCTACACCTTC. It translates to CASGKGAGNYGYTF.

This clonotype was seen more than once but under ten times. CDR3: CASSPSILNTEAFF. The CDR3 nucleotides read TGTGCCAGCTCACCTTCCATCTTAAACACTGAAGCTTTCTTT. V gene TRBV18 combines with J gene TRBJ1-1, with no clear D. The CDR3 runs to 14 residues. Trimming shortened V by 3 bases and J by 2 bases, and 10 bases separated the two germline ends. CDR1 KGHSH and CDR2 LQKENI come from the germline V gene.

The chain combines TRBV7-9 with TRBJ1-1, with no clear D. CDR1 SEHNR and CDR2 FQNEAQ come from the germline V gene (reference sequence). CDR3 length equals 13 residues. V lost 1 base, J lost 3 bases, and 6 bases lay in between. CDR3 sequence (DNA): TGTGCCAGCAGCTTAGTAGATTACACTGAAGCTTTCTTT. It translates to CASSLVDYTEAFF.

This chain joins TRBV29-1 and TRBJ2-1; TRBD1 matches at 7 bases. The V gene's germline CDR1 is SQVTM and CDR2 ANQGSEA. With V trimmed by 4 bases and J by 3 bases, 3 bases remained unmatched. This CDR3 contains 13 residues. DNA of the CDR3: TGCAGCGTTGCGTCAGGGGGCTACAATGAGCAGTTCTTC. Protein sequence: CSVASGGYNEQFF.